This TCR beta chain was captured in a study of T-cell memory formation after mild COVID-19. Details on this clonotype: Its antigen is currently unknown.

Constant-segment primers were used for 5'RACE, and the resulting TCR alpha and TCR beta cDNA libraries carried sample barcodes and UMIs. A single record per CDR3 protein comes from TCRdb applying MiXCR to the 5' RACE reads. The data show about 320,000 distinct CDR3 sequences, with roughly an eighth seen just once and 21% held by the top ten. V was shortened by 2 bases and J by 3 bases, with 17 bases between the two germline ends. Germline V gives CDR1 MNHEY, CDR2 SMNVEV (reference sequence). The CDR3 length is 16 residues. Overall study results and limits: Day 15 to 85 contractors were CD4/CD8 balanced; later expanders leaned CD4+. CD4+ contracting clones were mainly CM and EM; CD8+ ones, EMRA. Several responding clones turned up in pre-infection memory, indicating that cross-reactive memory may have taken part.

Sequenced sample: PBMCs or a T cell subset sorted from them (not recorded which). This chain links TRBV27 with TRBJ2-7; perhaps TRBD2 as D (5 bases). The TCR comes from a man in his late teens or twenties who had mild COVID-19 (a few samples of this study predate the infection). Cell type and time point are not known. The CDR3 DNA reads TGTGCCAGCAGTTTAAATGGAGGCAGCTACCTCTACGAGCAGTACTTC. This sequence encodes CASSLNGGSYLYEQYF.